The sample holds one count of the clone carrying this T cell receptor beta chain. What it binds is not known. CDR3 length: 17 residues. The trim removed 5 bases at V and 1 base at J, leaving 10 bases unmatched. Germline V gene lookup returns CDR1 LNHDA and CDR2 SQIVND (reference sequence). This sample stems from a study of OX40 agonist ivuxolimab in advanced cancers. The wider study: Treatment of patients was with ivuxolimab, an agonistic anti-OX40 (CD134) antibody. Three patients showed partial responses: one hepatocellular carcinoma and two cutaneous melanoma cases.

TCRdb keeps only in-frame clones here, not all; method: immunoSEQ multiplex PCR. The sample records 65,000 to 70,000 clones, around 90% being singletons. Study-wide points: Among patients with partial responses at 0.1-3.0 mg/kg, clonal expansion was among the lowest.

This clonotype was sampled from an adult with an advanced solid tumor such as melanoma, head and neck, liver or kidney cancer. The chain combines TRBV19 with TRBJ2-7, with 11 bases matching TRBD1. The specimen comprised CD4+ or CD8+ T cells sorted from blood, sampled in a trial of the OX40 agonist ivuxolimab. The CDR3 protein is CASSVRTGGGNSYEQYF. CDR3 bases: TGTGCCAGTAGTGTCCGGACAGGGGGCGGCAATTCCTACGAGCAGTACTTC.